These T cell receptor beta chains were read from a single sample in a study of blood T cell repertoires in COVID-19. Generated by immunoSEQ multiplex PCR, the TCRdb table keeps only in-frame clones and is missing some. The sample includes roughly 410,000 clones, about 87% of them seen just once. The sample was peripheral blood. The receptor source for this set is a woman aged 55 to 70 with COVID-19, enrolled during active disease. CDR3s include the opening cysteine and the closing phenylalanine or tryptophan. The D gene is left open where the match is weak. Part of the rows lack a size; the others show once, few, many or a class for expanded clones.

d_gene,v_gene,j_gene,abundance,CDR3nt,CDR3aa
.,TRBV30,TRBJ1-2,.,TGTGCCTGGACCACCCCAGGGGCGTACTATGGCTACACCTTC,CAWTTPGAYYGYTF
TRBD1,TRBV10-1,TRBJ2-1,.,TGCGCCAGCAGTGATGGACAGGGCTCCTACAATGAGCAGTTCTTC,CASSDGQGSYNEQFF
.,TRBV18,TRBJ2-7,.,TGTGCCAGCTCTACTGCGGGCCTGGCGGTGGAGCAGTACTTC,CASSTAGLAVEQYF
TRBD1,TRBV6-2/TRBV6-3,TRBJ1-5,.,TGTGCCAGCAGTTACGGACAGGGCGATCAGCCCCAGCATTTT,CASSYGQGDQPQHF
.,TRBV3-1/TRBV3-2,TRBJ2-5,once,TGTGCCAGCAGCCACGGGTACCAAGAGACCCAGTACTTC,CASSHGYQETQYF
.,TRBV7-6,TRBJ2-2,.,TGTGCCAGCAGCTTAGATACGCGGAACACCGGGGAGCTGTTTTTT,CASSLDTRNTGELFF
.,TRBV5-1,TRBJ1-5,.,TGCGCCAGCAGTTTGGGTTATAGCAATCAGCCCCAGCATTTT,CASSLGYSNQPQHF
.,TRBV9,TRBJ1-1,.,TGTGCCAGCACCCCATTTGAGGCTTTGTACACTGAAGCTTTCTTT,CASTPFEALYTEAFF
TRBD2,TRBV5-8,TRBJ2-1,.,TGTGCCAGCAGCCCTTATAGCGGGGGGGCCCGCTATGAGCAGTTCTTC,CASSPYSGGARYEQFF
.,TRBV2,TRBJ1-2,.,TGTGCCAGCAGTGAAGCCGGGGGGCACCCGTATGGCTACACCTTC,CASSEAGGHPYGYTF
TRBD1,TRBV5-1,TRBJ1-2,.,TGCGCCAGCAGCTCGGGACAGCCGAAGGCTGGCTACACCTTC,CASSSGQPKAGYTF
TRBD1,TRBV7-3,TRBJ2-7,.,TGTGCCAGCAGCCTAGGACAGGGAACGTACGAGCAGTACTTC,CASSLGQGTYEQYF
.,TRBV11-2,TRBJ2-7,.,TGTGCCAGCAGCTTAAAGCAGGCTGGTCTCTACGAGCAGTACTTC,CASSLKQAGLYEQYF
TRBD1,TRBV9,TRBJ2-7,.,TGTGCCAGCAGCGGGGGACAGGGACAATACTACGAGCAGTACTTC,CASSGGQGQYYEQYF
.,TRBV15,TRBJ2-2,.,TGTGCCACCAGCAGAGGGGACTTCAAGCACCTTAACACCGGGGAGCTGTTTTTT,CATSRGDFKHLNTGELFF
.,TRBV2,TRBJ2-1,.,TGTGCCACACACAGGGTTGCGCCCCCAGGGGAGCAGTTCTTC,CATHRVAPPGEQFF
.,TRBV6-5,TRBJ1-6,.,TGTGCCAGCAGCTTACCGGGGGAAACTTCACCCCTCCACTTT,CASSLPGETSPLHF
TRBD1,TRBV9,TRBJ1-3,.,TGTGCCAGCACCTTAGGTTCCGGACAGGGCTCTGGAAACACCATATATTTT,CASTLGSGQGSGNTIYF
TRBD2,TRBV4-1,TRBJ2-1,.,TGCGCCAGCAGCCAAGACCAGCACGGCGGGGGGGCGAACAATGAGCAGTTCTTC,CASSQDQHGGGANNEQFF
.,TRBV6-5,TRBJ1-2,.,TGTGCCAGCAGTCCTAGCGGAGGGTACTATGGCTACACCTTC,CASSPSGGYYGYTF